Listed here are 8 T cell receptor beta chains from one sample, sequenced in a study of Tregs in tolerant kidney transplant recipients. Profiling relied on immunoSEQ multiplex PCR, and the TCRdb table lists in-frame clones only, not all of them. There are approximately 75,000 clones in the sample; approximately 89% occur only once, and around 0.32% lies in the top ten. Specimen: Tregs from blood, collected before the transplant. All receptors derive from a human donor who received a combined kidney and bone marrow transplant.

CDR3 loop: CASSWDSYSPLHF. CDR3 DNA: TGTGCCAGCAGTTGGGACAGCTATTCACCCCTCCACTTT. The gene calls are TRBV6-6 and TRBJ1-6, with 7 bases identical to TRBD1. V shed 4 bases, J shed 8 bases, and the junction held 2 bases outside the gene matches. Germline assignment: CDR1 MNHNY and CDR2 SVGAGI (reference sequence). This CDR3 is 13 amino acids long.

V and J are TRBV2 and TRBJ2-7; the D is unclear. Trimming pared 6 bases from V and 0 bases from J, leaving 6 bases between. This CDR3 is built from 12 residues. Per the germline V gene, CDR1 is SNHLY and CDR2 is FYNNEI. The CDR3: CASRDASYEQYF. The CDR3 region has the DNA TGTGCCAGCAGGGACGCCTCCTACGAGCAGTACTTC. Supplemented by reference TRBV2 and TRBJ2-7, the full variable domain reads EPEVTQTPSHQVTQMGQEVILRCVPISNHLYFYWYRQILGQKVEFLVSFYNNEISEKSEIFDDQFSVERPDGSNFTLKIRSTKLEDSAMYFCASRDASYEQYFGPGTRLTVT.

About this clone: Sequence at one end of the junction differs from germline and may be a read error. CDR3 sequence: CANSFDRYGTEAFF. For the CDR3, the DNA is TGTGCCAACAGTTTCGACAGGTACGGCACTGAAGCTTTCTTT. The chain carries TRBV6-5 and TRBJ1-1, with D possibly being TRBD1 (6 bases). Germline assignment: CDR1 MNHEY and CDR2 SVGAGI. The CDR3 has 14 amino acids.

CDR3 in DNA: TGCGCCAGCAGCCGATTGGGGACAGGGAACACCGGGGAGCTGTTTTTT. It yields the protein CASSRLGTGNTGELFF. The chain employs TRBV4-1 and TRBJ2-2; 8 bases line up with TRBD1. The CDR3 extends over 16 amino acids. CDR1 MGHRA and CDR2 YSYEKL come from the germline V gene. The junction had 5 bases not matched to a gene; V was cut back by 4 bases and J by 1 base.

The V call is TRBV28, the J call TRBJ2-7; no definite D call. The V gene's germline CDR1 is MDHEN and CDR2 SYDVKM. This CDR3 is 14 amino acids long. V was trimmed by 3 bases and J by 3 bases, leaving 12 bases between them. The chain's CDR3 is CASSFIIRDYEQYF. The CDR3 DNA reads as TGTGCCAGCAGTTTTATCATAAGGGACTACGAGCAGTACTTC.

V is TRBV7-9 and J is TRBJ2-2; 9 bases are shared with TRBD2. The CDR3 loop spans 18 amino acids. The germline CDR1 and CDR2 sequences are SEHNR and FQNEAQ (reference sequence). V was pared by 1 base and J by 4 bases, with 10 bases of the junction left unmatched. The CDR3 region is CASSLGALAGSSTGELFF. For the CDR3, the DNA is TGTGCCAGCAGCTTAGGGGCGCTAGCGGGGTCGAGCACCGGGGAGCTGTTTTTT.

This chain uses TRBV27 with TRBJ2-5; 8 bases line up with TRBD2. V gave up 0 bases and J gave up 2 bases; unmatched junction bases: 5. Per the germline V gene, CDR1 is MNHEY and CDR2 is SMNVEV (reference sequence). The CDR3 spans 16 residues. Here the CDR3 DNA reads TGTGCCAGCAGTTTATCGGGGATAGCGGGGCAAGAGACCCAGTACTTC. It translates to CASSLSGIAGQETQYF.

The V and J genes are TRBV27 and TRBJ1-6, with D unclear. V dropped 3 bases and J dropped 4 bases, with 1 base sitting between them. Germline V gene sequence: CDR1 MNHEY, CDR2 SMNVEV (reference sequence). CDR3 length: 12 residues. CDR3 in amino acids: CASSFYNSPLHF. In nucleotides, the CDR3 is TGTGCCAGCAGTTTTTATAATTCACCCCTCCACTTT.